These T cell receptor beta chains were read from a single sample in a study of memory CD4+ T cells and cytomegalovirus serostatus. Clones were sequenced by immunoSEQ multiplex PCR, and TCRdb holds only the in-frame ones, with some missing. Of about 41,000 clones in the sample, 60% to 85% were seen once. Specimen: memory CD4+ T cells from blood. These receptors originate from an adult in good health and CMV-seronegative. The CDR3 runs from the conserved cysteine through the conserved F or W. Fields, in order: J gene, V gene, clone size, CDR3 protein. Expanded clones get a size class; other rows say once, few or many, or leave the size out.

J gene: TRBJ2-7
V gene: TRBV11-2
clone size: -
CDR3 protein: CASSLMGGPGYEQYF

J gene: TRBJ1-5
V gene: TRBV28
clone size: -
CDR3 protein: CASSPHQGAGGQPQHF

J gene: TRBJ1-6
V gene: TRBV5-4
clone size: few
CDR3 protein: CASSSIGGSSPLHF

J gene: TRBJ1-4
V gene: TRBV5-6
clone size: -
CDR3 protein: CASSNRTGQIVGNEKLFF

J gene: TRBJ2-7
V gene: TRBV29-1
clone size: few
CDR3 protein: CSVGLTGRNEQYF

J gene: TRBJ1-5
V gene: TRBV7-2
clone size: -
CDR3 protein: CATSLVVSNQPQHF

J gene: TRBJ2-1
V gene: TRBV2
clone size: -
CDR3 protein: CASRSDGDEQFF

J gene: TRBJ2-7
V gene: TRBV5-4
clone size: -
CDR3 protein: CASSFPDRLEQYF

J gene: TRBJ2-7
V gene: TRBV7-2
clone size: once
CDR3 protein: CASSFAGVAEQYF

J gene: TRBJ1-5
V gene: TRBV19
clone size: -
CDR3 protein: CASSIRTGGNQPQHF

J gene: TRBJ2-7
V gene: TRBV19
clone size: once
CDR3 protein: CASIGLAGSPEQYF

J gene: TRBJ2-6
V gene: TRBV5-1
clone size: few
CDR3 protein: CASSLASSPWNSGANVLTF

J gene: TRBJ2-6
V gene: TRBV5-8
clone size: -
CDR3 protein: CASSFTGANVLTF

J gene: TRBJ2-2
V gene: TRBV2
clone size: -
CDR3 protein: CASSGLSSGMGELFF

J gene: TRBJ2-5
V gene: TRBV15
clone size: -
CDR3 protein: CATSRGRAETQYF

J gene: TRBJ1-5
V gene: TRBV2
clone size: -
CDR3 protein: CASRRTGDQPQHF

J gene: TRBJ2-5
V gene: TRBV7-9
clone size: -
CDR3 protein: CASGRLAEETQYF

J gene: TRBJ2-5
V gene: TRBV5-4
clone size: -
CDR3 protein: CASSLGRTGETQYF

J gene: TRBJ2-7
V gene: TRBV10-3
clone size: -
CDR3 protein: CAISGGQGDREQYF

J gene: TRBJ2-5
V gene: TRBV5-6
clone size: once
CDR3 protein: CASSSQETQYF

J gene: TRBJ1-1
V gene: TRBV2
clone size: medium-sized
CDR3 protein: CASSDRVRGTEAFF

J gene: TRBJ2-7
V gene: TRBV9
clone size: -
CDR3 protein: CASSPTGQEQYF

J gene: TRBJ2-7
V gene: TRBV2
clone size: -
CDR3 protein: CASKGQATTIEQYF

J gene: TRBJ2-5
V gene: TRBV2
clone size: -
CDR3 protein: CASRVTGETQYF

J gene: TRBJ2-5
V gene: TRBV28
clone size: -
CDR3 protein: CASSFSSQETQYF

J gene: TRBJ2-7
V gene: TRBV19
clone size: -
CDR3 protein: CASSKLDSSYEQYF

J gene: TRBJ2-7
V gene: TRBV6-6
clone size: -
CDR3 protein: CASSREGNEQYF

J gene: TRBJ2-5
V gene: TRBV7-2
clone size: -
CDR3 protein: CASTKGRGLGETQYF

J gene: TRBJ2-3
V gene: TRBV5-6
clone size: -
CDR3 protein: CASSLGLAGITDTQYF

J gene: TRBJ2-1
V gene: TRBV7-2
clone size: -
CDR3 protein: CASSLLHSNNEQFF

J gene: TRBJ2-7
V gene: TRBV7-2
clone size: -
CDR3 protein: CASSFSLAGGGEYF

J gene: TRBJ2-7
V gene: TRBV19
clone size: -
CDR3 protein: CASNGQGLDEQYF

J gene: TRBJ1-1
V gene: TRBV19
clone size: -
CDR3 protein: CARRAQDTLYMNTEAFF

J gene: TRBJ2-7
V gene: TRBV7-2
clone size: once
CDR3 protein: CASSLGGPRYEQYF

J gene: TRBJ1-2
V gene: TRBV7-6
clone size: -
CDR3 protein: CASGFYGYGYTF

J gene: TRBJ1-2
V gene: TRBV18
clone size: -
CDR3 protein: CASSPLGEKNGYTF

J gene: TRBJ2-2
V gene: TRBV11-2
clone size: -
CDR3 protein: CASSHLAGAVTGELFF

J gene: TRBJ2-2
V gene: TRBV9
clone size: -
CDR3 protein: CASSVGGAPNTGELFF

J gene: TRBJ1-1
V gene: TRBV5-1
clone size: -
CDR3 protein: CASSEVNTEAFF

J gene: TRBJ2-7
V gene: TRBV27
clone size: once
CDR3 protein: CAAAAGSHGEQYF

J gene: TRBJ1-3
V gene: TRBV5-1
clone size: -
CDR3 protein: CASRRNQGNTIYF

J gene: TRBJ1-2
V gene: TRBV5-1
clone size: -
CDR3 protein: CASSFSFDGYTF

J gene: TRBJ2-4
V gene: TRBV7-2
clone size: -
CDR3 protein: CASSGEAGSLNIQYF

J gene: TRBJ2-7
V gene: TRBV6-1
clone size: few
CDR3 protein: CASSEQGQGEYEQYF

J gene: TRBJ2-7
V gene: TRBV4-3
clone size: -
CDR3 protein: CASSQDQGRGEQYF

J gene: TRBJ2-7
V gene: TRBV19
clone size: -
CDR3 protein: CASSIRQGGYEQYF

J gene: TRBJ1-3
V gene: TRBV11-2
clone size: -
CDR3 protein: CASSLAGASSGNTIYF

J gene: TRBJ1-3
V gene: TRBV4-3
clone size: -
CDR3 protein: CASSQDVPNFSGNTIYF

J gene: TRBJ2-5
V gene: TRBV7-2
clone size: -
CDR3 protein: CASMGRGRETQYF

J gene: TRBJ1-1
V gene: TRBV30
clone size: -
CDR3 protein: CAWSLLYRGLNTEAFF

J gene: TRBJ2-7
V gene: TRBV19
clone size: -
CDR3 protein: CASRDNSEKGYEQYF

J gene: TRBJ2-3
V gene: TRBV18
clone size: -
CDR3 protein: CASSPSAAGAEDTQYF

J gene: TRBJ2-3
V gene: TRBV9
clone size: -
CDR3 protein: CASSVVDRFTDTQYF

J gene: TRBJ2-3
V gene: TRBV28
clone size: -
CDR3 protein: CASSPRTSGSLGTDTQYF

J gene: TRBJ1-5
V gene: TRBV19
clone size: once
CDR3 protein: CASSTDRNQPQHF